Each of the 22 T cell receptor beta chains below was sequenced from the same sample in a study of sequential checkpoint blockade in melanoma. TCRdb's table, derived via immunoSEQ multiplex PCR, lists solely in-frame clones and lacks some. The data show more than 9,500 clones, about 79% seen once. Described treatment: randomized to nivolumab then ipilimumab (arm A) or the reverse (arm B). Sequenced here: CD8+ T cells sorted from blood (inferred from file names), sampled from a patient given nivolumab and ipilimumab in sequence. These receptors all stem from a human donor with melanoma.

This chain joins TRBV5-1 and TRBJ2-4; 8 nucleotides agree with TRBD2. CDR1 is SGHRS and CDR2 is YFSETQ in the germline V gene. There are 16 residues in the CDR3. The junction had 6 bases not matched to a gene; V was cut back by 4 bases and J by 0 bases. CDR3 sequence: CASSPSGGLAKNIQYF. In nucleotides, the CDR3 is TGCGCCAGCAGCCCCAGCGGGGGCCTAGCCAAAAACATTCAGTACTTC.

The CDR3 DNA sequence: TGTGCCAGCAGTGTTCTAAGCGGGGGGGCCTCCGGGGAGCTGTTTTTT. Protein sequence: CASSVLSGGASGELFF. This chain connects TRBV27 to TRBJ2-2; 10 nucleotides match TRBD2. Germline CDR1 MNHEY, CDR2 SMNVEV (reference sequence). This CDR3 spans 16 amino acids. Losses at the gene ends were 5 bases for V and 6 bases for J; bases not matched to a gene: 9.

The chain couples TRBV6-6 to TRBJ1-5; D unresolved. Trimming pared 0 bases from V and 1 base from J, leaving 7 bases between. Germline CDR1 MNHNY, CDR2 SVGAGI (reference sequence). The length of the CDR3 is 15 residues. The CDR3 DNA is TGTGCCAGCAGTTACTCCTCCCCCAGCAATCAGCCCCAGCATTTT. The encoded protein is CASSYSSPSNQPQHF.

The rearrangement uses TRBV7-9 and TRBJ2-1; 15 bases agree with TRBD2. Trimming took 5 bases from V and 5 from J; bases not matched to a gene: 7. This CDR3 is 17 amino acids long. CDR1 and CDR2 (germline): SEHNR, FQNEAQ (reference sequence). CDR3 in amino acids: CASSTRTSGGAHNEQFF. In DNA, the CDR3 is TGTGCCAGCAGCACGCGGACTAGCGGGGGGGCCCACAATGAGCAGTTCTTC.

J is TRBJ2-7 and V is TRBV6-5; D unresolved. Germline CDR1 and CDR2: MNHEY and SVGAGI. The CDR3 covers 14 residues. The germline V and J ends were trimmed by 0 bases and 1 base, with 7 bases remaining between them. The CDR3 DNA reads TGTGCCAGCAGTTACTCCGGAGCTTCCTACGAGCAGTACTTC. Translation gives CASSYSGASYEQYF.

The chain recombines TRBV4-1 with TRBJ1-2, with D possibly being TRBD1 (5 bases). V lost 1 base, J lost 8 bases, and 17 bases lay in between. Germline loops: CDR1 MGHRA, CDR2 YSYEKL. CDR3 length: 15 residues. The CDR3 spells CASSQGQIQVYGYTF. CDR3 DNA: TGCGCCAGCAGCCAAGGACAGATACAGGTGTACGGCTACACCTTC.

The J gene is TRBJ2-2, the V gene TRBV10-2; 7 bases are a match to TRBD2. V lost 8 bases to trimming and J lost 5 bases; unmatched junction nucleotides: 5. This CDR3 spans 13 amino acids. CDR1 is WSHSY, CDR2 SAAADI, per germline. This CDR3 reads CASGEAGTGELFF. CDR3 bases: TGCGCCAGCGGGGAAGCGGGGACCGGGGAGCTGTTTTTT.

This clone was seen only once. V is TRBV7-9 and J is TRBJ1-1; 9 nucleotides agree with TRBD1. The V and J ends lost 4 bases and 3 bases, in that order; junction bases with no gene match: 3. The CDR3 spans 14 residues. The germline V gene has CDR1 SEHNR and CDR2 FQNEAQ (reference sequence). The CDR3 reads CASSSRTGDTEAFF. In nucleotides, the CDR3 is TGTGCCAGCAGCTCCCGGACAGGGGACACTGAAGCTTTCTTT.

This clone was picked up one time. The chain is built from TRBV11-2 and TRBJ1-1; no firm D call. V lost 6 bases to trimming and J lost 2 bases, with 10 bases between them. The CDR3 has 13 amino acids. Germline CDR1 is SGHAT and CDR2 is FQNNGV. CDR3 DNA: TGTGCCAGCAGGTACTCGGGAAACACTGAAGCTTTCTTT. Protein: CASRYSGNTEAFF.

The gene calls are TRBV6-5 and TRBJ1-1, with a tentative D call TRBD1 (5 bases). From germline, CDR1 is MNHEY and CDR2 SVGAGI. V was shortened by 9 bases and J by 3 bases, with 14 bases between the two germline ends. The CDR3 spans 13 residues. The CDR3 DNA follows: TGTGCCAGTCGTCGGGGGGGGGACACTGAAGCTTTCTTT. It codes for CASRRGGDTEAFF.

This clone came up once. The rearrangement uses TRBV5-6 and TRBJ2-7; 7 bases line up with TRBD1. CDR3 length: 13 amino acids. J was trimmed by 7 bases and V by 5 bases; bases with no gene match: 9. Germline V gene lookup returns CDR1 SGHDT and CDR2 YYEEEE. For the CDR3, the DNA is TGTGCCAGCAGTGGGGACAGTAGCCCAGAGCAGTACTTC. This translates into CASSGDSSPEQYF.

This rearrangement joins TRBV27 to TRBJ2-7; perhaps TRBD2 as D (6 bases). This CDR3 spans 21 amino acids. V dropped 1 base and J dropped 3 bases, with 31 bases sitting between them. Germline values: CDR1 MNHEY, CDR2 SMNVEV (reference sequence). For the CDR3, the DNA is TGTGCCAGCAGTTTATTGGGTACCGCCCGACTAGAAGGTGAGCGGTACTACGAGCAGTACTTC. Translated: CASSLLGTARLEGERYYEQYF.

This chain connects TRBV5-1 to TRBJ2-3; 11 bases align to TRBD2. The CDR3 is 17 amino acids. Germline-derived CDR1 and CDR2 are SGHRS and YFSETQ. V trimming: 4 bases; J trimming: 0 bases; junction bases outside the gene matches: 7. Here the CDR3 reads CASSAGTSGTSTDTQYF. The CDR3 DNA is TGCGCCAGCAGCGCCGGGACTAGCGGCACTAGCACAGATACGCAGTATTTT.

Note on this clone: The sample holds other DNA sequences that translate to the same CDR3. The chain employs TRBV6-5 and TRBJ2-3; 8 bases fit TRBD1. The V gene end was trimmed by 5 bases and the J gene end by 3 bases; junction bases not matched to a gene: 7. The CDR3 extends over 15 amino acids. Germline CDR1 reads MNHEY; CDR2 reads SVGAGI. The CDR3 sequence is CASSPDRGVTDTQYF. Here the CDR3 DNA reads TGTGCCAGCAGTCCTGACAGGGGTGTGACAGATACGCAGTATTTT.

The V gene is TRBV7-3, the J gene TRBJ2-3, with 14 bases fitting TRBD2. The CDR3 is made up of 19 amino acids. Trimming took 4 bases from V and 2 from J; bases not matched to a gene: 11. Germline lookup yields CDR1 SGHTA and CDR2 FQGTGA. The CDR3 sequence is CASSSSPGLAGANTDTQYF. The CDR3 region has the DNA TGTGCCAGCAGCTCGTCCCCGGGACTAGCGGGAGCCAACACAGATACGCAGTATTTT.

The CDR3 sequence: CASSSLTGNGSPLHF. The CDR3 DNA follows: TGTGCCAGCAGTTCCTTAACAGGGAATGGGTCACCCCTCCACTTT. The V and J genes are TRBV28 and TRBJ1-6; tentatively, D is TRBD1 (6 bases). The V and J ends lost 4 bases and 10 bases respectively, with 17 bases between them. Germline CDR1 is MDHEN and CDR2 is SYDVKM. This CDR3 region has 15 residues.

The rearrangement uses TRBV6-1 and TRBJ2-7; no firm D call. There are 11 residues in the CDR3. Trimming took 3 bases from V and 7 from J, leaving 7 bases between them. Per the germline V gene, CDR1 is MNHNS and CDR2 is SASEGT. Here the CDR3 reads CASSEVGEQYF. The CDR3 DNA reads as TGTGCCAGCAGTGAGGTCGGGGAGCAGTACTTC.

This clone showed up just a few times. This sequence joins TRBV5-1 and TRBJ2-7, with 10 bases identical to TRBD1. Trimming cost V 1 base and J 3 bases; bases outside gene matches: 13. Germline CDR1 reads SGHRS; CDR2 reads YFSETQ. The CDR3 length is 18 residues. As DNA, the CDR3 is TGCGCCAGCAGCTTGCCTTTCCTACCGGGACAGGGGATCTACGAGCAGTACTTC. It translates to CASSLPFLPGQGIYEQYF.

The genes are TRBV27 and TRBJ2-1; D uncertain. This CDR3 has 14 residues. V was cut by 6 bases and J by 0 bases, with 9 bases left in between. CDR1 and CDR2 from the germline V gene are MNHEY and SMNVEV (reference sequence). Written as DNA, the CDR3 is TGTGCCAGCAGCGTACTCGCCTCCTACAATGAGCAGTTCTTC. Protein sequence: CASSVLASYNEQFF.

The chain combines TRBV9 with TRBJ2-1, with 13 nucleotides matching TRBD2. There are 16 residues in the CDR3. Per germline, CDR1 SGDLS and CDR2 YYNGEE. Trimming removed 3 bases from V and 8 bases from J; junction bases left unmatched: 8. The CDR3 loop is CASSEGGLAGDHEQFF. The CDR3 DNA follows: TGTGCCAGCAGCGAAGGCGGACTAGCGGGAGATCATGAGCAGTTCTTC.

This clone was seen more than once but under ten times. The chain joins TRBV19 to TRBJ2-7; 10 positions match TRBD1. The germline V gene has CDR1 LNHDA and CDR2 SQIVND (reference sequence). CDR3 length: 14 amino acids. With V trimmed by 5 bases and J by 1 base, 2 bases remained unmatched. The CDR3, as DNA: TGTGCCAGTAGTGGGACAGGGGTTTCCTACGAGCAGTACTTC. It codes for CASSGTGVSYEQYF. Based on the CDR3 plus reference TRBV19 and TRBJ2-7, the full variable domain is DGGITQSPKYLFRKEGQNVTLSCEQNLNHDAMYWYRQDPGQGLRLIYYSQIVNDFQKGDIAEGYSVSREKKESFPLTVTSAQKNPTAFYLCASSGTGVSYEQYFGPGTRLTVT.

The chain employs TRBV7-6 and TRBJ2-2, with a possible D match to TRBD1 (5 bases). Germline CDR1 SGHVS, CDR2 FNYEAQ. The CDR3 contains 13 residues. Trimming stripped 6 bases from V and 6 bases from J, with 11 bases between. The CDR3 region is CASRPQGAGELFF. The CDR3 coding sequence is TGTGCCAGCAGGCCCCAGGGCGCCGGGGAGCTGTTTTTT.